Listed below are T cell receptor beta chains from one sample, sequenced in a study of HIV-infected patients and healthy controls. From the 5' RACE reads, TCRdb called clonotypes with MiXCR, one entry per CDR3 protein. This sample has 20,000 to 30,000 distinct CDR3 sequences; 8.5% occur once, and the top ten carry 3% to 4.5%. Sequenced input: blood. The receptors derive from an adult in good health. The CDR3 runs from the conserved cysteine through the conserved F or W. Size values are once, few and many counts, or a class for expanded clones, and some rows have none.

>many|TRBV7-2|TRBJ2-2
CASSLIGELFF
>many|TRBV4-1|TRBJ1-2
CASSHPLAGGEGYTF
>many|TRBV10-3|TRBJ2-7
CAISPGTRIVDEQYF
>many|TRBV7-2|TRBJ2-3
CASSGGYSTDTQYF
>-|TRBV20-1|TRBJ2-7
CSANAGTGVTYEQYF
>many|TRBV10-3|TRBJ1-2
CAISRESSLNYGYTF
>many|TRBV5-6|TRBJ1-5
CASSWSRVNNQPQHF
>many|TRBV7-2|TRBJ1-2
CASSVRDSSNYGYTF
>-|TRBV18|TRBJ1-5
CASSPQGLQPQHF
>many|TRBV27|TRBJ2-7
CASSLIGGRDSYEQYF